The rows below give T cell receptor beta chains drawn from one sample of a study of response to subunit inactivated influenza vaccine. MiXCR was run by TCRdb on the RT-PCR reads, yielding one entry per CDR3 protein. The repertoire has hundreds of thousands of distinct CDR3 sequences, about 15% of them found once; the top ten carry roughly 3.1%. Specimen: CD4+ T cells sorted from PBMCs, collected around 25 months after vaccination. The receptors derive from a man between 50 and 69 years old who received an inactivated influenza vaccine. The CDR3 runs from the conserved cysteine through the conserved F or W. The D gene is left open where the match is weak. Not all rows give a size; the values are once, few, many and, for expanded clones, a class.

size	D	V	J	CDR3	DNA
few	TRBD1	TRBV5-1	TRBJ2-5	CASSLQDRGETQYF	TGCGCCAGCAGCCTTCAGGACAGGGGAGAGACCCAGTACTTC
NA	TRBD1	TRBV28	TRBJ2-4	CASSQSGQGYIQYF	TGTGCCAGCAGTCAGTCGGGACAGGGCTACATTCAGTACTTC
NA	NA	TRBV20-1	TRBJ1-1	CSARDTRTGDTEAFF	TGCAGTGCTAGAGATACGCGCACGGGGGACACTGAAGCTTTCTTT
NA	NA	TRBV28	TRBJ1-2	CASKEDQNRNHYGYTF	TGTGCCAGCAAAGAGGATCAAAACAGGAACCACTATGGCTACACCTTC
NA	TRBD1	TRBV12-3/TRBV12-4	TRBJ2-2	CASSLWGPIGTGGNTGELFF	TGTGCCAGCAGTTTATGGGGCCCAATCGGGACAGGGGGGAACACCGGGGAGCTGTTTTTT
NA	NA	TRBV24-1	TRBJ2-3	CATSTGLRTDTQYF	TGTGCCACCAGTACAGGGCTGCGCACAGATACGCAGTATTTT
NA	TRBD2	TRBV7-9	TRBJ2-5	CASKLAGEETQYF	TGTGCCAGCAAATTAGCGGGAGAGGAGACCCAGTACTTC
NA	TRBD2	TRBV5-1	TRBJ2-5	CASSWPSGGAGETQYF	TGCGCCAGCAGCTGGCCTAGCGGGGGGGCCGGTGAGACCCAGTACTTC
few	NA	TRBV12-3/TRBV12-4	TRBJ1-5	CASSLSQNNQPQHF	TGTGCCAGCAGTTTAAGCCAGAACAATCAGCCCCAGCATTTT
NA	NA	TRBV14	TRBJ2-5	CASSQEGTQYF	TGTGCCAGCAGCCAAGAAGGGACCCAGTACTTC
few	NA	TRBV12-3/TRBV12-4	TRBJ2-7	CASSLEGVGTYEQYF	TGTGCCAGCAGTTTAGAGGGGGTAGGGACCTACGAGCAGTACTTC
few	NA	TRBV6-2/TRBV6-3	TRBJ2-7	CASTNSYEQYF	TGTGCCAGTACGAACTCCTACGAGCAGTACTTC
many	NA	TRBV20-1	TRBJ2-7	CSAPGTGLFEQYF	TGCAGTGCGCCCGGGACCGGACTTTTCGAGCAGTACTTC
few	TRBD2	TRBV20-1	TRBJ2-1	CSARKSSGRIDNEQFF	TGCAGTGCTAGAAAATCTAGCGGGAGGATCGACAATGAGCAGTTCTTC
NA	NA	TRBV6-2/TRBV6-3	TRBJ2-7	CASSYSEGPYEQYF	TGTGCCAGCAGTTACAGCGAGGGGCCCTACGAGCAGTACTTC
once	TRBD2	TRBV28	TRBJ2-3	CASSPHRVAGDTDTQYF	TGTGCCAGCAGTCCCCATCGAGTAGCGGGGGACACAGATACGCAGTATTTT
NA	NA	TRBV20-1	TRBJ1-2	CSAPDRGWGVGYTF	TGCAGTGCCCCCGATCGGGGATGGGGTGTTGGCTACACCTTC
NA	NA	TRBV5-1	TRBJ1-5	CASSTWGNSNQPQHF	TGCGCCAGCAGCACGTGGGGAAATAGCAATCAGCCCCAGCATTTT
few	NA	TRBV5-1	TRBJ2-5	CASSFGNAGEETQYF	TGCGCCAGCAGCTTTGGTAACGCAGGGGAAGAGACCCAGTACTTC
NA	NA	TRBV11-1	TRBJ2-1	CASSRRGFFNEQFF	TGTGCCAGCAGCCGCCGGGGTTTTTTCAATGAGCAGTTCTTC
few	TRBD1	TRBV4-3	TRBJ1-4	CASSQGDRREKLFF	TGCGCCAGCAGCCAGGGGGACAGAAGGGAAAAACTGTTTTTT
NA	NA	TRBV7-6	TRBJ2-1	CASSLRGRVASYNEQFF	TGTGCCAGCAGCTTAAGGGGACGGGTAGCGTCCTACAATGAGCAGTTCTTC
NA	NA	TRBV27	TRBJ1-6	CASSLNPGWNSPLHF	TGTGCCAGCAGTTTAAATCCAGGTTGGAATTCACCCCTCCACTTT
NA	NA	TRBV20-1	TRBJ1-2	CSARAGNYGYTF	TGCAGTGCTAGAGCAGGGAACTATGGCTACACCTTC
few	NA	TRBV14	TRBJ2-3	CASSQDVGSTQYF	TGTGCCAGCAGCCAAGATGTGGGGAGTACGCAGTATTTT
NA	NA	TRBV27	TRBJ1-1	CASSRRGTEAFF	TGTGCCAGCAGTCGACGCGGCACTGAAGCTTTCTTT
NA	NA	TRBV7-2	TRBJ2-2	CASSLGGRELFF	TGTGCCAGCAGCTTAGGGGGCCGGGAGCTGTTTTTT
NA	TRBD1	TRBV4-2	TRBJ1-6	CASSQDRGQGGSPLHF	TGTGCCAGCAGCCAAGACCGGGGACAGGGAGGTTCACCCCTCCACTTT
few	TRBD1	TRBV9	TRBJ2-1	CASSVDVGGFNEQFF	TGTGCCAGCAGCGTAGATGTAGGGGGCTTCAATGAGCAGTTCTTC
NA	NA	TRBV2	TRBJ2-5	CASSPGGWQETQYF	TGTGCCAGCAGCCCTGGGGGGTGGCAAGAGACCCAGTACTTC
NA	NA	TRBV12-3/TRBV12-4	TRBJ1-4	CASSWGTPNEKLFF	TGTGCCAGCAGTTGGGGGACACCTAATGAAAAACTGTTTTTT
NA	TRBD1	TRBV7-2	TRBJ2-1	CASSEDRATYNEQFF	TGTGCCAGCAGCGAGGACAGGGCAACCTACAATGAGCAGTTCTTC
many	NA	TRBV12-3/TRBV12-4	TRBJ2-5	CASSPGLGGTQYF	TGTGCCAGCAGCCCGGGGCTCGGGGGGACCCAGTACTTC
few	NA	TRBV5-1	TRBJ1-4	CASSPRTAATNEKLFF	TGCGCCAGCAGCCCGAGGACGGCAGCAACTAATGAAAAACTGTTTTTT
few	NA	TRBV25-1	TRBJ2-3	CASSEYRGDTQYF	TGTGCCAGCAGTGAATATCGAGGAGATACGCAGTATTTT
NA	TRBD1	TRBV3-1	TRBJ2-7	CASSRPGQSYEQYF	TGTGCCAGCAGCCGACCGGGACAGAGCTACGAGCAGTACTTC
few	NA	TRBV7-6	TRBJ1-1	CASSTWQGSNTEAFF	TGTGCCAGCAGCACATGGCAGGGGTCCAACACTGAAGCTTTCTTT
NA	NA	TRBV7-2	TRBJ1-5	CASSLGYGPKEGQPQHF	TGTGCCAGCAGCTTAGGCTATGGGCCAAAGGAGGGTCAGCCCCAGCATTTT
NA	TRBD1	TRBV27	TRBJ2-7	CASSRTGTGTREQYF	TGTGCCAGCAGTAGAACCGGGACAGGGACGCGCGAGCAGTACTTC
few	NA	TRBV20-1	TRBJ2-5	CSARDTGNDLALRYF	TGCAGTGCTAGAGATACCGGGAACGACTTAGCCCTTAGGTACTTC
many	TRBD2	TRBV4-3	TRBJ2-3	CASSQDRGTTTDTQYF	TGCGCCAGCAGCCAAGATCGGGGGACTACCACAGATACGCAGTATTTT
NA	NA	TRBV20-1	TRBJ1-4	CSARVELNEKLFF	TGCAGTGCTAGAGTAGAGCTTAATGAAAAACTGTTTTTT
few	NA	TRBV20-1	TRBJ1-5	CSALRDKNQPQHF	TGCAGTGCCCTCCGGGACAAGAATCAGCCCCAGCATTTT
NA	NA	TRBV7-2	TRBJ1-1	CASSLVFRPEAFF	TGTGCCAGCAGCTTAGTTTTCAGGCCCGAAGCTTTCTTT
NA	NA	TRBV5-1	TRBJ1-3	CASRKDPNGNTIYF	TGCGCCAGCAGGAAGGACCCCAATGGAAACACCATATATTTT